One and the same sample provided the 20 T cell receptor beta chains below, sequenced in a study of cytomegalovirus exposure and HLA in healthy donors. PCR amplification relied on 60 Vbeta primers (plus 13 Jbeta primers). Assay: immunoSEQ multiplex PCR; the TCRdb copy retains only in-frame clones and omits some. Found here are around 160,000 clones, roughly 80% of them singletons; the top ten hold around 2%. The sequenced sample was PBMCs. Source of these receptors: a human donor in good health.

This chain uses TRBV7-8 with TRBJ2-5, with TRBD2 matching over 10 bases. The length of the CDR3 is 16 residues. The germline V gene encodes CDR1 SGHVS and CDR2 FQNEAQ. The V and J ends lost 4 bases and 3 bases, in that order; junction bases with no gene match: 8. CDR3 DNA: TGTGCCAGCAGCTCGAAATTAACTAGCGGGGAAGAGACCCAGTACTTC. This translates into CASSSKLTSGEETQYF.

For the CDR3, the DNA is TGTGCCAGCAGCTGGAACCCCCGGGACAGGGGGTTCCATGAGCAGTTCTTC. Amino acid sequence: CASSWNPRDRGFHEQFF. The chain recombines TRBV5-4 with TRBJ2-1; the match to TRBD1 covers 11 bases. With 3 bases clipped from V and 8 bases from J, the junction kept 13 bases outside the gene matches. From germline, CDR1 is SGHNT and CDR2 YYREEE (reference sequence). The CDR3 consists of 17 residues.

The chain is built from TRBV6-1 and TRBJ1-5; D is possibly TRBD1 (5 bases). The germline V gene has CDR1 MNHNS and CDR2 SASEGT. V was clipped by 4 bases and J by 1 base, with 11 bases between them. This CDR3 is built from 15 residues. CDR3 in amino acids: CASSVGALSNQPQHF. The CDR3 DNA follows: TGTGCCAGCAGTGTTGGGGCGTTAAGCAATCAGCCCCAGCATTTT.

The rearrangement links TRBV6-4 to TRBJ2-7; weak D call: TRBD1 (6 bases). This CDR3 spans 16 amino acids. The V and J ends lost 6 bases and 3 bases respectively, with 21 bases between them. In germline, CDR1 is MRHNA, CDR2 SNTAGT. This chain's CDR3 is CASRLDRPPDFYEQYF. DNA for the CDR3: TGTGCCAGCAGGCTAGACAGGCCTCCTGATTTCTACGAGCAGTACTTC.

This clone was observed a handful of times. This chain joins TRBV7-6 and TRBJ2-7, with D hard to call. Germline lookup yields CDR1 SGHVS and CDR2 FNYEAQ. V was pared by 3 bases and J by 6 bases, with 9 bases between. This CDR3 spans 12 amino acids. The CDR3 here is CASSFSLGEQYF. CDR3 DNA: TGTGCCAGCAGCTTTTCCCTCGGCGAGCAGTACTTC.

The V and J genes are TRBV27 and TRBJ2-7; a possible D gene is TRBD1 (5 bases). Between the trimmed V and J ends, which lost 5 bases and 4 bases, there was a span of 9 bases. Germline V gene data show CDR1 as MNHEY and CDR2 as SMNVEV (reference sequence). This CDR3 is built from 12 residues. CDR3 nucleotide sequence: TGTGCCAGCAGTCCCCAGGGATACGAGCAGTACTTC. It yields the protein CASSPQGYEQYF.

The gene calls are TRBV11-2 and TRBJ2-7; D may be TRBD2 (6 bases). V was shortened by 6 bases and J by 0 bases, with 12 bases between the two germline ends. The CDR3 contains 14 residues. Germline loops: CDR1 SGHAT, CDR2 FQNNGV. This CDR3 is CASSPGLLSYEQYF. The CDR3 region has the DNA TGTGCCAGCAGTCCGGGACTCCTCTCCTACGAGCAGTACTTC.

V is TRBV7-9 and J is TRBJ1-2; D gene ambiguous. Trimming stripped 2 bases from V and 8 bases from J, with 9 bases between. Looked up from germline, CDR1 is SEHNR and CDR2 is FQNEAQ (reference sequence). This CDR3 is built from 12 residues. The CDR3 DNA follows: TGTGCCAGCAGCTTACGTCGCGGGGGCTACACCTTC. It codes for CASSLRRGGYTF.

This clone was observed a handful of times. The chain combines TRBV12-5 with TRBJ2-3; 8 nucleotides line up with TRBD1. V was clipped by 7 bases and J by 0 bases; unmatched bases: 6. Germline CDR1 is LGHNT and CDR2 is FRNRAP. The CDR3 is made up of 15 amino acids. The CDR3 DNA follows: TGTGCTAGTGCCCCTGGACAGGGTAGCACAGATACGCAGTATTTT. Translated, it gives CASAPGQGSTDTQYF.

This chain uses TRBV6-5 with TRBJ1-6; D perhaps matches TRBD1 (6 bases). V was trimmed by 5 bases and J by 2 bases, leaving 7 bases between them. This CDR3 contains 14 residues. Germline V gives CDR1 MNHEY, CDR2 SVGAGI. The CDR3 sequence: CASSRTAYNSPLHF. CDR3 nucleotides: TGTGCCAGCAGTCGGACAGCCTATAATTCACCCCTCCACTTT.

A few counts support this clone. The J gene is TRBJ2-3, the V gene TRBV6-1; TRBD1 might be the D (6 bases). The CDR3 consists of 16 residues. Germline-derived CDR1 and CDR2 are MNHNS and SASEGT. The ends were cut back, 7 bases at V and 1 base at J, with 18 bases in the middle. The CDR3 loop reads CASTEGSQGRTDTQYF. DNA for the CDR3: TGTGCCAGCACTGAGGGGTCGCAGGGGCGCACAGATACGCAGTATTTT.

The CDR3 bases are TGCGCCAGCAGCCCCGGGACTAGCGGGTGGGACATTCAGTACTTC. Its translation: CASSPGTSGWDIQYF. This sequence joins TRBV4-3 and TRBJ2-4; 12 positions match TRBD2. The J segment lost 8 bases and the V segment lost 4 bases, leaving 6 bases of the junction unmatched. The CDR3 totals 15 residues. In germline, CDR1 is LGHNA, CDR2 YSLEER.

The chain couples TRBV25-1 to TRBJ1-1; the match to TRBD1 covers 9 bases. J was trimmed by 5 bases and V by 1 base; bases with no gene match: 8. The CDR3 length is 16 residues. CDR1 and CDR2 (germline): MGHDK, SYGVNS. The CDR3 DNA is TGTGCCAGCAGTGAATGGGGACAGGGTAAGGGGACTGAAGCTTTCTTT. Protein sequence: CASSEWGQGKGTEAFF.

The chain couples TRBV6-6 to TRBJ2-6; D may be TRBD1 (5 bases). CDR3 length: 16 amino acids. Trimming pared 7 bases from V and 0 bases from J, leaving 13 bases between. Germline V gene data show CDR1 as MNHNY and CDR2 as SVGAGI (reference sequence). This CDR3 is CASNLGADSGANVLTF. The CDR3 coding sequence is TGTGCCAGCAACCTAGGGGCTGACTCTGGGGCCAACGTCCTGACTTTC.

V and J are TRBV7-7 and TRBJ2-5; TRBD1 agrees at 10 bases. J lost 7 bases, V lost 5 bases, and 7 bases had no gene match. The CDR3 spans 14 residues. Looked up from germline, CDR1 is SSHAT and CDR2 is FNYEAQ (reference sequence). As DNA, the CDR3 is TGTGCCAGCAGCGACCGGGACAGGGGAGGGACCCAGTACTTC. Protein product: CASSDRDRGGTQYF.

CDR3 sequence reads: CASSIDRADTQYF. The CDR3, as DNA: TGTGCCAGTAGTATAGATCGGGCAGATACGCAGTATTTT. J is TRBJ2-3 and V is TRBV19; D remains unclear. Trimming stripped 0 bases from V and 4 bases from J, with 5 bases between. CDR3 length: 13 residues. Germline lookup yields CDR1 LNHDA and CDR2 SQIVND (reference sequence).

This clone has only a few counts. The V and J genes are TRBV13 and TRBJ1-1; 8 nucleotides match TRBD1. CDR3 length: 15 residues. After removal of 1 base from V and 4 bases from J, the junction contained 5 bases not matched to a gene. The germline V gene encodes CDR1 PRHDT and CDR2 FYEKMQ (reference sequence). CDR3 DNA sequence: TGTGCCAGCAGCTTAGCGGACAGGGCGGGCACTGAAGCTTTCTTT. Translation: CASSLADRAGTEAFF. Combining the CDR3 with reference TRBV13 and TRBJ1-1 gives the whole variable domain AAGVIQSPRHLIKEKRETATLKCYPIPRHDTVYWYQQGPGQDPQFLISFYEKMQSDKGSIPDRFSAQQFSDYHSELNMSSLELGDSALYFCASSLADRAGTEAFFGQGTRLTVV.

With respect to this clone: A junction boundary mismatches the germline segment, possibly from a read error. CDR3 loop: CASSLSRTSLSHEQYF. The CDR3 bases are TGTGCCAGCAGTCTATCCCGGACTAGTTTATCGCACGAGCAGTACTTC. The chain uses TRBV27 and TRBJ2-7; 7 nucleotides line up with TRBD2. CDR3 length: 16 amino acids. CDR1 and CDR2 (germline): MNHEY, SMNVEV (reference sequence).

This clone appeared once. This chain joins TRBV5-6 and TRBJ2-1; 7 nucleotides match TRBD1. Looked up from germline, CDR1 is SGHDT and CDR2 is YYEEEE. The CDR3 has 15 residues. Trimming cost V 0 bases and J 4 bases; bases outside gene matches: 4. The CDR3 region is CASSLGTGDYNEQFF. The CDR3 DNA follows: TGTGCCAGCAGCTTGGGGACAGGCGATTACAATGAGCAGTTCTTC.

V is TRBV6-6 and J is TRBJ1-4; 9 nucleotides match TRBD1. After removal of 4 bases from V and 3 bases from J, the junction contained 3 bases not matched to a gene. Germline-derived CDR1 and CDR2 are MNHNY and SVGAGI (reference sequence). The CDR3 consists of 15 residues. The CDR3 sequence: CASSSGTGSNEKLFF. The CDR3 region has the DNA TGTGCCAGCAGTTCCGGGACAGGGTCTAATGAAAAACTGTTTTTT.